The text below deals with one T cell receptor beta chain. This sample is part of a study of blood T cells in healthy people across ages. Combining a sample-barcoded 5' primer with a J-beta primer mix, a second PCR ran for about 7 to 11 cycles. MiXCR, applied by TCRdb to the 5' RACE reads, yields one record per CDR3 protein. The sample has about 1 million distinct CDR3 sequences, 20% to 25% seen once. V dropped 3 bases and J dropped 4 bases, with 6 bases sitting between them. Germline CDR1 LGHDT, CDR2 YNNKEL (reference sequence). The CDR3 is made up of 12 amino acids. This sample also belongs to another study, concerning T cells of mothers and their children. That paper states: Slightly higher but non-significant overlap marked related mother-child pairs versus unrelated pairs.

The sequence came from a girl aged 2-10 years in good health. Sequenced: blood. The V call is TRBV3-1, the J call TRBJ2-5, with D unresolved. As DNA, the CDR3 is TGTGCCAGCAGCCATTTACTAGAGACCCAGTACTTC. Protein: CASSHLLETQYF.